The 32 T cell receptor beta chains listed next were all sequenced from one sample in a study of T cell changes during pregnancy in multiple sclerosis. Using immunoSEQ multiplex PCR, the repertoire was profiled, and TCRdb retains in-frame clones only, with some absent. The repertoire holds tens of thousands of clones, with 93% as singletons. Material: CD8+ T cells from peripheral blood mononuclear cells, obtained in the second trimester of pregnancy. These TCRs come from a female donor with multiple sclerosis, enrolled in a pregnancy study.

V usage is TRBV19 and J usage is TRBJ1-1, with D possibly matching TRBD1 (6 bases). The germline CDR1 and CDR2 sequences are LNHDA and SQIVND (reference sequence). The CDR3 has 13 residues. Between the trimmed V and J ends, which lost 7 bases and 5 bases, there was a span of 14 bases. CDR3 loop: CASTRGARTEAFF. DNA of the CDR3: TGTGCCAGTACCCGGGGGGCGCGAACTGAAGCTTTCTTT.

This CDR3 reads CASSQEEVRLKNGYTF. In nucleotides, the CDR3 is TGCGCCAGCAGCCAAGAGGAGGTCCGCTTAAAGAATGGCTACACCTTC. The V call is TRBV4-1, the J call TRBJ1-2; D gene ambiguous. Germline lookup yields CDR1 MGHRA and CDR2 YSYEKL. The V and J ends lost 0 bases and 6 bases respectively, with 17 bases between them. The CDR3 spans 16 residues.

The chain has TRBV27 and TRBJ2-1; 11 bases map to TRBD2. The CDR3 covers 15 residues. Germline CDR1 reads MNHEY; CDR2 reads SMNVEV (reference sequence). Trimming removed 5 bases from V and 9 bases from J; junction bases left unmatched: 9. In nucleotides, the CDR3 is TGTGCCAGCAGTCCTCGGATAGCGGGAGGGCTTGAGCAGTTCTTC. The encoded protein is CASSPRIAGGLEQFF.

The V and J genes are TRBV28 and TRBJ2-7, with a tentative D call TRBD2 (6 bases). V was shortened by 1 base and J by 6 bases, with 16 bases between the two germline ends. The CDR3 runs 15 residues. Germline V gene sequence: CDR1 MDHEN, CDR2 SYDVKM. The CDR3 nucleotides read TGTGCCAGCAGTTTATCCGGCGGAGGGCCCCCCGAGCAGTACTTC. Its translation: CASSLSGGGPPEQYF. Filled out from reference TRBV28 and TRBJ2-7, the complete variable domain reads DVKVTQSSRYLVKRTGEKVFLECVQDMDHENMFWYRQDPGLGLRLIYFSYDVKMKEKGDIPEGYSVSREKKERFSLILESASTNQTSMYLCASSLSGGGPPEQYFGPGTRLTVT.

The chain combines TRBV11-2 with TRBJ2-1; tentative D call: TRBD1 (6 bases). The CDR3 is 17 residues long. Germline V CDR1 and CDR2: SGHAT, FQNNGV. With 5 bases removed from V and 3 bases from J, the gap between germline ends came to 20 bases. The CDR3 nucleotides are TGTGCCAGCAGCCTCCCCAGGGGTGGACATAACTACAATGAGCAGTTCTTC. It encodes CASSLPRGGHNYNEQFF.

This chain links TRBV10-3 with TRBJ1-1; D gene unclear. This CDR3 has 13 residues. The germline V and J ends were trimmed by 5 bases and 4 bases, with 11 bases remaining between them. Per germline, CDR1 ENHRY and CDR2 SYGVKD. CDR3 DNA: TGTGCCATCAGTCCCCAGGTACTCACTGAAGCTTTCTTT. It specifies CAISPQVLTEAFF.

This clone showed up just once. DNA of the CDR3: TGTGCCAGCAGTTTACAGAGCACAGATACGCAGTATTTT. Encoded protein: CASSLQSTDTQYF. This sequence joins TRBV25-1 and TRBJ2-3; D not certain. There are 13 residues in the CDR3. V dropped 5 bases and J dropped 0 bases, with 6 bases sitting between them. Germline-derived CDR1 and CDR2 are MGHDK and SYGVNS.

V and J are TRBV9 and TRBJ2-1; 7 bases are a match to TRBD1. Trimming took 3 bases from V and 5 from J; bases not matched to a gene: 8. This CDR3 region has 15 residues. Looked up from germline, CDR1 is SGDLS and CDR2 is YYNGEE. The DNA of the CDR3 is TGTGCCAGCAGCGCAGACAGGGATGGGCACAATGAGCAGTTCTTC. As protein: CASSADRDGHNEQFF. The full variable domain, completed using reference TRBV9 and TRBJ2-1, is DSGVTQTPKHLITATGQRVTLRCSPRSGDLSVYWYQQSLDQGLQFLIQYYNGEERAKGNILERFSAQQFPDLHSELNLSSLELGDSALYFCASSADRDGHNEQFFGPGTRLTVL.

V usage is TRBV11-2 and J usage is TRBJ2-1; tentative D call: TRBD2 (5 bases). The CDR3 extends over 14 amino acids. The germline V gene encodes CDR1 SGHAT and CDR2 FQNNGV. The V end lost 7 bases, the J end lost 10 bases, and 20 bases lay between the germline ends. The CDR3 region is CASKPPLGMREQFF. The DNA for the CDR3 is TGTGCCAGCAAACCCCCACTAGGCATGAGGGAGCAGTTCTTC.

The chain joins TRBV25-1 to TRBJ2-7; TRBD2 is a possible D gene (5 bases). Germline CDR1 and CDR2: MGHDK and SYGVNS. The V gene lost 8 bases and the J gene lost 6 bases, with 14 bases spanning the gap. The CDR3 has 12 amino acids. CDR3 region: CASSHAGIEQYF. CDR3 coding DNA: TGTGCCAGCTCCCACGCCGGGATCGAGCAGTACTTC.

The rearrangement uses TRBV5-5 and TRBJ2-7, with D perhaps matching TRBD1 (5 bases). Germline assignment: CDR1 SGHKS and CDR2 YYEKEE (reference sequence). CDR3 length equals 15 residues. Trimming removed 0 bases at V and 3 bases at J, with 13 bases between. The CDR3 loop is CASSLARQGVYEQYF. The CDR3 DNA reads TGTGCCAGCAGCTTGGCCAGGCAGGGCGTCTACGAGCAGTACTTC.

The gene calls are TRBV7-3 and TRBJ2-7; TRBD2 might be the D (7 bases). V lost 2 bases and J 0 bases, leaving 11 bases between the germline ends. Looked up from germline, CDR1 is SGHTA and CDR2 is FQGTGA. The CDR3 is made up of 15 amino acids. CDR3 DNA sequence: TGTGCCAGCAGCTTATTACGGGGGGCCTCCTACGAGCAGTACTTC. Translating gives CASSLLRGASYEQYF.

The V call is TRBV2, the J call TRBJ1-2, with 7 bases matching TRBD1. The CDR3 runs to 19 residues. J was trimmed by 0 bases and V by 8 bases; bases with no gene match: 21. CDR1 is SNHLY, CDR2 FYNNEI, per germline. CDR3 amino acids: CASRGSARDSSLANYGYTF. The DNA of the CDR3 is TGTGCCAGCCGGGGGAGCGCGCGGGACAGTTCCTTAGCTAACTATGGCTACACCTTC.

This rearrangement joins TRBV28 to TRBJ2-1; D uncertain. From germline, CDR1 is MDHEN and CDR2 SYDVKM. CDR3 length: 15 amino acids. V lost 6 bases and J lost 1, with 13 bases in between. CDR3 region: CASSPPPRSYNEQFF. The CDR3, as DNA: TGTGCCAGCAGCCCTCCCCCTCGGTCCTACAATGAGCAGTTCTTC.

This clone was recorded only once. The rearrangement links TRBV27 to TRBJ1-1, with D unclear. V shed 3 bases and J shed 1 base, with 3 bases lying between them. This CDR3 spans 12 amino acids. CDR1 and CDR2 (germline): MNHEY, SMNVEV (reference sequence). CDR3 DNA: TGTGCCAGCAGTTTCGGGAACACTGAAGCTTTCTTT. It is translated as CASSFGNTEAFF.

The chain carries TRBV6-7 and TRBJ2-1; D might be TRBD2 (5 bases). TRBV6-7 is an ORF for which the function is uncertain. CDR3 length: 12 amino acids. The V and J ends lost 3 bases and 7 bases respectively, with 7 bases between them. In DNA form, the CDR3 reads TGTGCCAGCAGTTATAGGAGGAATGAGCAGTTCTTC. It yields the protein CASSYRRNEQFF.

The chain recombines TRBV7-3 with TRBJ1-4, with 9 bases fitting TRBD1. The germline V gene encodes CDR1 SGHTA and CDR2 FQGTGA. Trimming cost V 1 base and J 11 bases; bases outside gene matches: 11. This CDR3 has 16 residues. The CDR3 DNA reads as TGTGCCAGCAGCTTAATTAGGCGTGGGGGACAGGGCAAACTGTTTTTT. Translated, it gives CASSLIRRGGQGKLFF. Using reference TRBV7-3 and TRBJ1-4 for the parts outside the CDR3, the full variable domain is GAGVSQTPSNKVTEKGKYVELRCDPISGHTALYWYRQSLGQGPEFLIYFQGTGAADDSGLPNDRFFAVRPEGSVSTLKIQRTERGDSAVYLCASSLIRRGGQGKLFFGSGTQLSVL.

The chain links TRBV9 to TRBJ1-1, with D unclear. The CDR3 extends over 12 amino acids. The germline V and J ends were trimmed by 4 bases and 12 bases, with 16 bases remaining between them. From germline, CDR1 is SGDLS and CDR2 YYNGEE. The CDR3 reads CASSPRAGRSFF. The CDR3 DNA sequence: TGTGCCAGCAGCCCCCGGGCCGGGAGGTCTTTCTTT.

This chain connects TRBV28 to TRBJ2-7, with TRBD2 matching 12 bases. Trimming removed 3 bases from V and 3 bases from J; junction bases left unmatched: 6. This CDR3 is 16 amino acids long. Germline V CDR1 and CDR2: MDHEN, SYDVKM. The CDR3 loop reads CASSFLLAGGNYEQYF. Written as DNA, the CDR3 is TGTGCCAGCAGTTTTCTACTAGCGGGAGGAAACTACGAGCAGTACTTC.

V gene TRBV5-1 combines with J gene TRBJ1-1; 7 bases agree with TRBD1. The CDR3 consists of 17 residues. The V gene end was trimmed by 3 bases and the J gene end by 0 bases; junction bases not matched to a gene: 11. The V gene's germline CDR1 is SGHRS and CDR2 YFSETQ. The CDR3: CASSSRGIWGMNTEAFF. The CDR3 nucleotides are TGCGCCAGCAGCTCCAGGGGGATTTGGGGCATGAACACTGAAGCTTTCTTT.

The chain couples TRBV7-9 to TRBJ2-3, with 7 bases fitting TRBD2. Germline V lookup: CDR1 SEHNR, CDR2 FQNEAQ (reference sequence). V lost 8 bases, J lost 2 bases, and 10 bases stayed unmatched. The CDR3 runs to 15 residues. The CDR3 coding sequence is TGTGCCAGCGGCAGACTAGCAAATTTCACAGATACGCAGTATTTT. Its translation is CASGRLANFTDTQYF.

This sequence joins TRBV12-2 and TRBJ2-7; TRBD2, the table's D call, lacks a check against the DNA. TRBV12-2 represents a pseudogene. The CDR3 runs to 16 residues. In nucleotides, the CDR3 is TGTGCAAGTCGCTTAGCGGAGGAGGGGACTACCTACGAGCAGTACTTC. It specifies CASRLAEEGTTYEQYF.

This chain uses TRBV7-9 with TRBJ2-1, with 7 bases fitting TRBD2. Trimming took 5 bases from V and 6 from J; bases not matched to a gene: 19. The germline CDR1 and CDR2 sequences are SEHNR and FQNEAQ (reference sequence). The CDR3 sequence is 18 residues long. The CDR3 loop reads CASSHVLGGGSGGNEQFF. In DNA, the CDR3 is TGTGCCAGCAGCCATGTGCTGGGTGGGGGATCGGGGGGCAATGAGCAGTTCTTC.

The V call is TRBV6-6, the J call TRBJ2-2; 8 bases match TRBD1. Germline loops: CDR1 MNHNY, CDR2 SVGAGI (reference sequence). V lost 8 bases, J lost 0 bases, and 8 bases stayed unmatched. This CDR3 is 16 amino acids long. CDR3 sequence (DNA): TGTGCCAGCTGGTGGGGGGACAGGCCGAACACCGGGGAGCTGTTTTTT. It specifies CASWWGDRPNTGELFF.

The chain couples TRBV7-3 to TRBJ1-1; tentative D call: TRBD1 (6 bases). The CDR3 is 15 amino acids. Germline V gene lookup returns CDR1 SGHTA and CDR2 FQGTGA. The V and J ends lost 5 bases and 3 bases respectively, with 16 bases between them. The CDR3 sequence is CASSPSGAQDTEAFF. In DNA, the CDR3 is TGTGCCAGCAGCCCCTCAGGGGCGCAAGACACTGAAGCTTTCTTT.

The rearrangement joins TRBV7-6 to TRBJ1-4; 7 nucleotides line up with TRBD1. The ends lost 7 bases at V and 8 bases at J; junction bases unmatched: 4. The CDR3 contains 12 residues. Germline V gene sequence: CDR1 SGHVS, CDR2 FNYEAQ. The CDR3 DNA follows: TGTGCCAGCACTACAGGGGCGGAAAAACTGTTTTTT. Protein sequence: CASTTGAEKLFF.

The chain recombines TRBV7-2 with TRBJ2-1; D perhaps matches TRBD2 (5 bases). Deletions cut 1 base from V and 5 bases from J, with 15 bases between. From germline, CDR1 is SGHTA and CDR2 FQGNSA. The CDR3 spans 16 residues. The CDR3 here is CASSLVDGTRNNEQFF. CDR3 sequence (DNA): TGTGCCAGCAGCTTAGTGGACGGAACTAGAAACAATGAGCAGTTCTTC.

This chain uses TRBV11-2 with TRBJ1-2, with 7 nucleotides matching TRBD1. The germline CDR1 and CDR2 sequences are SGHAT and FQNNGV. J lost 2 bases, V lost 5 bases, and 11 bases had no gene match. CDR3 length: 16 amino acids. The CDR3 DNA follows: TGTGCCAGCAGCATTAGTGAGGGGGCGCCCAACTATGGCTACACCTTC. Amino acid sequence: CASSISEGAPNYGYTF. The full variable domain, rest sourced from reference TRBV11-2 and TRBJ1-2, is EAGVAQSPRYKIIEKRQSVAFWCNPISGHATLYWYQQILGQGPKLLIQFQNNGVVDDSQLPKDRFSAERLKGVDSTLKIQPAKLEDSAVYLCASSISEGAPNYGYTFGSGTRLTVV.

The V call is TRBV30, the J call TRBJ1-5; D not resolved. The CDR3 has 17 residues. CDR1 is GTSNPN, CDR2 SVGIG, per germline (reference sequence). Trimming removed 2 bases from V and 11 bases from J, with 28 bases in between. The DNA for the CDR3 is TGTGCCTGGAGTCCTAGCGCCTCAGGACCCCTAAAGTGGGCCCAGCATTTT. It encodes CAWSPSASGPLKWAQHF.

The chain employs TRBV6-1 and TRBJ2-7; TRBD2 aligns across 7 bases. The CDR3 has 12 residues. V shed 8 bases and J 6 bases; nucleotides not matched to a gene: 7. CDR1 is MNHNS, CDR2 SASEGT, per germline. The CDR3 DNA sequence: TGTGCCAGCCGCGGAAGGACTAGCGAGCAGTACTTC. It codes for CASRGRTSEQYF.

CDR3: CASSWGTAWSYEQYF. The DNA for the CDR3 is TGTGCCAGCAGCTGGGGGACAGCTTGGTCGTACGAGCAGTACTTC. The J gene is TRBJ2-7, the V gene TRBV5-5, with TRBD1 matching over 7 bases. V was pared by 3 bases and J by 4 bases, with 10 bases of the junction left unmatched. CDR1 and CDR2 (germline): SGHKS, YYEKEE (reference sequence). This CDR3 is built from 15 residues.

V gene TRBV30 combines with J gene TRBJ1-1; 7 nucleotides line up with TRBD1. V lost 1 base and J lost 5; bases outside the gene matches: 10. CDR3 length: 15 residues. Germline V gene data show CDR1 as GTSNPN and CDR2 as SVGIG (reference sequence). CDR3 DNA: TGTGCCTGGAGTGGAGGGGGCCGGGGTCGGACTGAAGCTTTCTTT. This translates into CAWSGGGRGRTEAFF.